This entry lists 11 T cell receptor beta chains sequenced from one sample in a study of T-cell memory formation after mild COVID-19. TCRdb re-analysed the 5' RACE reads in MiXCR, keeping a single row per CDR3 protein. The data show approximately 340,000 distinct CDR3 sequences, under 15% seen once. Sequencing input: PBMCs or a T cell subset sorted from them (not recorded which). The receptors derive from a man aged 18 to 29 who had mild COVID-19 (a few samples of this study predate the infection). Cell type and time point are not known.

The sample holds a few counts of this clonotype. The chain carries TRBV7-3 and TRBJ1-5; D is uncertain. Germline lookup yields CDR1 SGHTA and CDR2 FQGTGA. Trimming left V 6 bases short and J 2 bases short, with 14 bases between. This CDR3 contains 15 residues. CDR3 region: CASRPEGKGNQPQHF. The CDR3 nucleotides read TGTGCCAGCAGGCCCGAAGGTAAGGGCAATCAGCCCCAGCATTTT.

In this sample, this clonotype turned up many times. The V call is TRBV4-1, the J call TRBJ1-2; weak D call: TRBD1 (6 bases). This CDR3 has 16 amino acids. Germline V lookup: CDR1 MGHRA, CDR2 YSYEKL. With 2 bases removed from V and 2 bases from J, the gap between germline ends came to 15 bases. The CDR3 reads CASSQNERTVNYGYTF. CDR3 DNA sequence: TGCGCCAGCAGCCAAAACGAACGGACAGTCAACTATGGCTACACCTTC.

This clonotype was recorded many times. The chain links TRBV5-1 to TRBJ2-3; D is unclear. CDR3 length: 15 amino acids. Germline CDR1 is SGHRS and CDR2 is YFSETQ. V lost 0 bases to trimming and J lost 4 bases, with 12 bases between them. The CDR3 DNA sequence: TGCGCCAGCAGCTTGGACCAAGCCCTCGCAGATACGCAGTATTTT. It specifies CASSLDQALADTQYF.

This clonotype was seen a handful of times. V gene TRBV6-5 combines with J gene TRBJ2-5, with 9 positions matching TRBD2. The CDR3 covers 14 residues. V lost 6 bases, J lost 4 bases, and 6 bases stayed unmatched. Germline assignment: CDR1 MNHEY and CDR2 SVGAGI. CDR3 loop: CASRPGLASETQYF. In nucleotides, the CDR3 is TGTGCCAGCAGACCGGGACTAGCATCAGAGACCCAGTACTTC.

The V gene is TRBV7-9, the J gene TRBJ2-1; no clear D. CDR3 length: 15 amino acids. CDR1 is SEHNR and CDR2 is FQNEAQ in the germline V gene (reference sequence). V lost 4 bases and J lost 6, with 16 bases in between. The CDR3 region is CASSSPALLSNEQFF. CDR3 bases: TGTGCCAGCAGCTCGCCCGCTTTGCTGAGCAATGAGCAGTTCTTC. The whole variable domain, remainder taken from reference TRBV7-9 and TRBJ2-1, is DTGVSQNPRHKITKRGQNVTFRCDPISEHNRLYWYRQTLGQGPEFLTYFQNEAQLEKSRLLSDRFSAERPKGSFSTLEIQRTEQGDSAMYLCASSSPALLSNEQFFGPGTRLTVL.

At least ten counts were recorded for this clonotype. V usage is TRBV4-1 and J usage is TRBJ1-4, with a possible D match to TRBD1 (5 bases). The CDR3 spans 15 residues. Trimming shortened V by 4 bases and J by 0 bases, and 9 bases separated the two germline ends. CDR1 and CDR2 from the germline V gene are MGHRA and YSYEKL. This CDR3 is CASSPRQPTNEKLFF. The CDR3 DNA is TGCGCCAGCAGCCCCCGACAGCCAACTAATGAAAAACTGTTTTTT.

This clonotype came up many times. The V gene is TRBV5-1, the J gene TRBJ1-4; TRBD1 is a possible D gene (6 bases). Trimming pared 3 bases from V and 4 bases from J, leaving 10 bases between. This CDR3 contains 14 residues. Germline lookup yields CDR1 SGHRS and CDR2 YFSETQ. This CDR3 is CASSSTGGNEKLFF. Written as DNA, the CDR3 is TGCGCCAGCAGCTCGACAGGAGGTAATGAAAAACTGTTTTTT.

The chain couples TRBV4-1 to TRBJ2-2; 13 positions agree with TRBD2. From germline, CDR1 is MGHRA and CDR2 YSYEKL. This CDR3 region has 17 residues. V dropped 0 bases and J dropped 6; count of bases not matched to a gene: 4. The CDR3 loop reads CASSQEGTSGAPGELFF. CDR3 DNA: TGCGCCAGCAGCCAAGAGGGGACTAGCGGGGCCCCCGGGGAGCTGTTTTTT.

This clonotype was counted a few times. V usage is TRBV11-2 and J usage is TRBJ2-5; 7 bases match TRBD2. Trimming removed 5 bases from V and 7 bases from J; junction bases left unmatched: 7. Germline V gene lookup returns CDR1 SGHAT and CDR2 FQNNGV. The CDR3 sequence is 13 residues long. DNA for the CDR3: TGTGCCAGCAGCCGGCGCTGGGAGGGGACCCAGTACTTC. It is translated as CASSRRWEGTQYF.

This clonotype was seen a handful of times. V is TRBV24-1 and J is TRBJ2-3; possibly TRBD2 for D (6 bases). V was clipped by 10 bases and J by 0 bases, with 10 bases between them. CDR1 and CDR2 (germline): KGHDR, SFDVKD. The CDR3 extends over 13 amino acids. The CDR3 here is CATEGTSTDTQYF. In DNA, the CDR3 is TGTGCCACGGAAGGGACTAGCACAGATACGCAGTATTTT.

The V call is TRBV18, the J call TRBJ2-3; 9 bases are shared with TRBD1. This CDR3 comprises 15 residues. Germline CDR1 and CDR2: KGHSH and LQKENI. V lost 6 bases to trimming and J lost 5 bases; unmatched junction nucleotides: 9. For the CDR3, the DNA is TGTGCCAGCTCCCTCAGACAGGGGGGCAAAGATACGCAGTATTTT. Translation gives CASSLRQGGKDTQYF.